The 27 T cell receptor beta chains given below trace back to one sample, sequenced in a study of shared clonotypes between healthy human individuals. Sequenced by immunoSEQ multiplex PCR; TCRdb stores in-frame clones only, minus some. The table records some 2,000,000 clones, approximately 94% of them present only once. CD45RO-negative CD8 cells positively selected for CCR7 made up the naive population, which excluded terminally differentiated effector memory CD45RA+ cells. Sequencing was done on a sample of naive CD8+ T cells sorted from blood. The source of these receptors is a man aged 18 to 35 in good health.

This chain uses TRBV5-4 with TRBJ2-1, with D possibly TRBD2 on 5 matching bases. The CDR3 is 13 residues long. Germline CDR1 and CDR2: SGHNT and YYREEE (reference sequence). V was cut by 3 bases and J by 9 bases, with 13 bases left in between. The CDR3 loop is CASSWPEGGEQFF. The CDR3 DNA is TGTGCCAGCAGCTGGCCAGAGGGTGGTGAGCAGTTCTTC.

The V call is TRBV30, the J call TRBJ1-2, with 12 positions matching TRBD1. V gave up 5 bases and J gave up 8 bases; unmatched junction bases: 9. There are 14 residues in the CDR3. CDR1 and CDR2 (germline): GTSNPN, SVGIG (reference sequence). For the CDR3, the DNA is TGTGCCTGGGTCGGGACAGGGGGCGTATCAGGCTACACCTTC. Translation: CAWVGTGGVSGYTF.

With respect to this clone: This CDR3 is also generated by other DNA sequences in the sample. CDR3: CASSLSTGGYEQYF. In DNA form, the CDR3 reads TGTGCCAGCAGTTTATCGACAGGGGGTTACGAGCAGTACTTC. The genes are TRBV27 and TRBJ2-7; 9 bases fit TRBD1. After removal of 0 bases from V and 4 bases from J, the junction contained 1 base not matched to a gene. Looked up from germline, CDR1 is MNHEY and CDR2 is SMNVEV (reference sequence). The CDR3 consists of 14 residues.

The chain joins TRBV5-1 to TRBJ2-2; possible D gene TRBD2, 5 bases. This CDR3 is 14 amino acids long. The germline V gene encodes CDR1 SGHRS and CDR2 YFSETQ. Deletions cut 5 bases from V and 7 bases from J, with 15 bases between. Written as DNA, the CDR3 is TGCGCCAGCAGGCACGGAGGTACAGACGGGGAGCTGTTTTTT. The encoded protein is CASRHGGTDGELFF.

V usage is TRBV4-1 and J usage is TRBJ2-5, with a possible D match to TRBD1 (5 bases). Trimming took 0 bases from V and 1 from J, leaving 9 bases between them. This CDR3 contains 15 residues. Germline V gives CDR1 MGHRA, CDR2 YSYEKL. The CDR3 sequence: CASSQDGQGQETQYF. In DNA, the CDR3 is TGCGCCAGCAGCCAAGATGGGCAGGGCCAAGAGACCCAGTACTTC.

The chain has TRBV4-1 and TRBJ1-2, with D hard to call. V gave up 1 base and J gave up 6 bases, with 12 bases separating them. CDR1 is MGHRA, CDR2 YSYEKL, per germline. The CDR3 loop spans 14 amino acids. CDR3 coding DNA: TGCGCCAGCAGCCAAGTGCGGGGAAGGGATGGCTACACCTTC. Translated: CASSQVRGRDGYTF.

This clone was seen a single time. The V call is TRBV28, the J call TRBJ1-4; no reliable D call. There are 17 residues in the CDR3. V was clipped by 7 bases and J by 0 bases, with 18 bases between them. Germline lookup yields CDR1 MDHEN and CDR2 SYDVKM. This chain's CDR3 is CASTSEWVTATNEKLFF. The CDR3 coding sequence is TGTGCCAGCACCAGCGAATGGGTTACAGCAACTAATGAAAAACTGTTTTTT.

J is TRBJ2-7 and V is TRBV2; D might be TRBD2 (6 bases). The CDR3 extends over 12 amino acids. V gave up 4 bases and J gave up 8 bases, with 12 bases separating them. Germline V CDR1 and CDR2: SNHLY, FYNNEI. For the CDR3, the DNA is TGTGCCAGCAGTGTCTTGGGGACTCAGCAGTACTTC. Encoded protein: CASSVLGTQQYF.

CDR3 sequence reads: CASSDPGGFLNIQYF. CDR3 DNA: TGTGCCAGCAGTGACCCGGGCGGTTTTCTAAACATTCAGTACTTC. The gene calls are TRBV6-1 and TRBJ2-4; D unclear. This CDR3 region has 15 residues. The germline CDR1 and CDR2 sequences are MNHNS and SASEGT. V lost 3 bases and J 6 bases, leaving 15 bases between the germline ends.

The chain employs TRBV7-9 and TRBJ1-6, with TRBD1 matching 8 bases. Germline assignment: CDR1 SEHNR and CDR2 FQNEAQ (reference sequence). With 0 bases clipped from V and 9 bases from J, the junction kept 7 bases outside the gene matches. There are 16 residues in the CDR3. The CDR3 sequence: CASSLAADRAGSPLHF. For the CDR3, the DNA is TGTGCCAGCAGCTTAGCTGCGGACAGGGCGGGTTCACCCCTCCACTTT.

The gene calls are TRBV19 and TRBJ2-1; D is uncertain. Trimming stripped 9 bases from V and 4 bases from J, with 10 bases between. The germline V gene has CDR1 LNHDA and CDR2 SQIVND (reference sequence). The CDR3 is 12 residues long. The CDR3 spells CASQLGYNEQFF. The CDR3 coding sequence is TGTGCCAGCCAATTGGGTTACAATGAGCAGTTCTTC. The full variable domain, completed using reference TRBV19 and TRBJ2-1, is DGGITQSPKYLFRKEGQNVTLSCEQNLNHDAMYWYRQDPGQGLRLIYYSQIVNDFQKGDIAEGYSVSREKKESFPLTVTSAQKNPTAFYLCASQLGYNEQFFGPGTRLTVL.

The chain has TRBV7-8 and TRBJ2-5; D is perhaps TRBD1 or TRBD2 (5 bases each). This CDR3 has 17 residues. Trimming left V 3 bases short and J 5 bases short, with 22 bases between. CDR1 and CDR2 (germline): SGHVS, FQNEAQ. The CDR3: CASSFLRDRHEGETQYF. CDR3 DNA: TGTGCCAGCAGCTTTCTCCGGGACCGTCATGAGGGGGAGACCCAGTACTTC.

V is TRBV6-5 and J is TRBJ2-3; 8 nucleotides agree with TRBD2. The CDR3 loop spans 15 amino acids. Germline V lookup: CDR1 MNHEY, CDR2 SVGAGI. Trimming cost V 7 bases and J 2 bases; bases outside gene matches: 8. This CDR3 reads CASTITSGNTDTQYF. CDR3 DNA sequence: TGTGCCAGCACCATAACTAGCGGTAACACAGATACGCAGTATTTT.

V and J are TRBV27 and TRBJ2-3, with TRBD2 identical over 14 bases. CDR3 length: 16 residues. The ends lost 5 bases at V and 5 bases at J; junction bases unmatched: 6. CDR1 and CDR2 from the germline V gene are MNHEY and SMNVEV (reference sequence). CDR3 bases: TGTGCCAGCAGTCCCGGACTAGCGGGAGGTGGAGATACGCAGTATTTT. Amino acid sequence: CASSPGLAGGGDTQYF.

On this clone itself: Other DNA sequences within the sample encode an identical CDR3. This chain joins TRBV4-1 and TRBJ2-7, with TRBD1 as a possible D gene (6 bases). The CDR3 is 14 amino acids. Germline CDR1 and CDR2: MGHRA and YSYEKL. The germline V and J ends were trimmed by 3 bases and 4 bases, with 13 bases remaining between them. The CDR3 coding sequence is TGCGCCAGCAGCCAGGTTTCAGGGGCTTACGAGCAGTACTTC. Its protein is CASSQVSGAYEQYF.

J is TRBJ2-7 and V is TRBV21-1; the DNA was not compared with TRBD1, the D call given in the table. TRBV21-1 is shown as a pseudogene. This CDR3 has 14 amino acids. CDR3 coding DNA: TGTGCCAGCAGCAAAGGGACAGATTCCTACGAGCAGTACTTC. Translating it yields CASSKGTDSYEQYF.

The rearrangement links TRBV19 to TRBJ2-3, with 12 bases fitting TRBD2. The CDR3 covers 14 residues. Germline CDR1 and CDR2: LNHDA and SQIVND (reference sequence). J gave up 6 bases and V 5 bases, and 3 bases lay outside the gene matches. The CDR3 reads CASSWTSGIDTQYF. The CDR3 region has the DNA TGTGCCAGTAGTTGGACTAGCGGGATTGATACGCAGTATTTT. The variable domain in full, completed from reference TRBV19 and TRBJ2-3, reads DGGITQSPKYLFRKEGQNVTLSCEQNLNHDAMYWYRQDPGQGLRLIYYSQIVNDFQKGDIAEGYSVSREKKESFPLTVTSAQKNPTAFYLCASSWTSGIDTQYFGPGTRLTVL.

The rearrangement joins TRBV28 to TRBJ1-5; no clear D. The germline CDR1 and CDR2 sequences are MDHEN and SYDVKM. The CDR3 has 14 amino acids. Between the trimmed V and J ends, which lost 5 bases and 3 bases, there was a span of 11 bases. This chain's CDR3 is CASSTLGSNQPQHF. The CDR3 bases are TGTGCCAGCAGTACCCTTGGTTCCAATCAGCCCCAGCATTTT.

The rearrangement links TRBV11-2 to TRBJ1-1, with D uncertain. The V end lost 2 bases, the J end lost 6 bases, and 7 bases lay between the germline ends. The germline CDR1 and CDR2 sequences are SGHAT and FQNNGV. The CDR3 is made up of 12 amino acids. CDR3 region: CASSLISAEAFF. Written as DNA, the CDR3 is TGTGCCAGCAGCTTAATTAGTGCTGAAGCTTTCTTT.

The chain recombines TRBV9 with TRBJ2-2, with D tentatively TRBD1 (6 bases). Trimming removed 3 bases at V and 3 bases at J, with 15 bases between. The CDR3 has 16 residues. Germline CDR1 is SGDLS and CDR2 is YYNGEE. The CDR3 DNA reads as TGTGCCAGCAGCGCCGGGACACCAGGTTACACCGGGGAGCTGTTTTTT. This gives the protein CASSAGTPGYTGELFF.

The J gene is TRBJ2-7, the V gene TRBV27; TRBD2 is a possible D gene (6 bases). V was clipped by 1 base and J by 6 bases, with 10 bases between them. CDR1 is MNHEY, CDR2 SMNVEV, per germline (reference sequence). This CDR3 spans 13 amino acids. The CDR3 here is CASSLFPSVEQYF. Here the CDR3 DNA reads TGTGCCAGCAGTTTATTTCCTAGCGTCGAGCAGTACTTC.

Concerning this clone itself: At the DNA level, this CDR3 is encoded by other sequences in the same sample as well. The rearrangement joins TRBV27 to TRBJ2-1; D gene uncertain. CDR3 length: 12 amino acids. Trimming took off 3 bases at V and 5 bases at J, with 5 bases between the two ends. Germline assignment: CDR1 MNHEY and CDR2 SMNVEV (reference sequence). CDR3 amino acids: CASSLRDNEQFF. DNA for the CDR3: TGTGCCAGCAGTTTGAGAGACAATGAGCAGTTCTTC.

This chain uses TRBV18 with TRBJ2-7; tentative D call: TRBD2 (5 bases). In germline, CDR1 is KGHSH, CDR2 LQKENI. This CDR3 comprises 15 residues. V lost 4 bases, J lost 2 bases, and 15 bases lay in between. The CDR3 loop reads CASSRSWESAYEQYF. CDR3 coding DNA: TGTGCCAGCTCACGCTCCTGGGAGTCTGCCTACGAGCAGTACTTC. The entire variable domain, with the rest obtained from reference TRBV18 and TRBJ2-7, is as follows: NAGVMQNPRHLVRRRGQEARLRCSPMKGHSHVYWYRQLPEEGLKFMVYLQKENIIDESGMPKERFSAEFPKEGPSILRIQQVVRGDSAAYFCASSRSWESAYEQYFGPGTRLTVT.

CDR3: CASSLVELQETQYF. CDR3 in DNA: TGTGCCAGCAGCTTAGTAGAGTTGCAAGAGACCCAGTACTTC. The V call is TRBV7-9, the J call TRBJ2-5; D gene ambiguous. V lost 1 base, J lost 2 bases, and 8 bases lay in between. Germline CDR1 SEHNR, CDR2 FQNEAQ (reference sequence). The CDR3 is 14 residues long. Full variable domain (rest looked up from reference TRBV7-9 and TRBJ2-5): DTGVSQNPRHKITKRGQNVTFRCDPISEHNRLYWYRQTLGQGPEFLTYFQNEAQLEKSRLLSDRFSAERPKGSFSTLEIQRTEQGDSAMYLCASSLVELQETQYFGPGTRLLVL.

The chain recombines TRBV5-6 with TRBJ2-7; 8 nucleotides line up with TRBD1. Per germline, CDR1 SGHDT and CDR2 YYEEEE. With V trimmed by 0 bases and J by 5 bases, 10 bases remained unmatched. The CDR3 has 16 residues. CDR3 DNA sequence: TGTGCCAGCAGCTTGGTTCTCTGGACAGGGCTCGACGAGCAGTACTTC. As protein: CASSLVLWTGLDEQYF.

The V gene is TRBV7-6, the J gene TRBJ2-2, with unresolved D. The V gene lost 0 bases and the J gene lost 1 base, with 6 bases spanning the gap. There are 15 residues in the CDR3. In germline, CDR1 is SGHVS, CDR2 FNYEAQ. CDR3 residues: CASSLAPLNTGELFF. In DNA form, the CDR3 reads TGTGCCAGCAGCTTAGCCCCTTTGAACACCGGGGAGCTGTTTTTT.

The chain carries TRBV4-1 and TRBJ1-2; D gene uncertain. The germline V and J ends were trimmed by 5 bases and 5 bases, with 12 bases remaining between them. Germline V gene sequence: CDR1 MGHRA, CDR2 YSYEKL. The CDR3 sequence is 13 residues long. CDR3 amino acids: CASSIMVGYGYTF. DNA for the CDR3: TGCGCCAGCAGCATTATGGTTGGATATGGCTACACCTTC.